This TCR beta chain is drawn from a study of OX40 agonist ivuxolimab in advanced cancers. Study observations and caveats: Clonal expansion among partial responders at 0.1-3.0 mg/kg ranked near the lowest.

Trimming took off 4 bases at V and 1 base at J, with 17 bases between the two ends. This CDR3 has 18 residues. Germline V gene data show CDR1 as SEHNR and CDR2 as FQNEAQ (reference sequence). By sample share, this clone is medium-sized. Its target is not known. Measured with immunoSEQ multiplex PCR; TCRdb has only the in-frame clones, and not every one. The table has 28,000 or so clones, around 87% seen once. The sequence came from an adult with an advanced solid tumor such as melanoma, head and neck, liver or kidney cancer. The sample here was CD4+ or CD8+ T cells sorted from blood, taken in a trial of the OX40 agonist ivuxolimab. The rearrangement joins TRBV7-9 to TRBJ2-6; TRBD2 might be the D (5 bases). The CDR3: CASSSDFRGLSGANVLTF. Written as DNA, the CDR3 is TGTGCCAGCAGCTCGGACTTTCGGGGATTGTCTGGGGCCAACGTCCTGACTTTC. The complete variable domain, with remaining parts taken from reference TRBV7-9 and TRBJ2-6, reads DTGVSQNPRHKITKRGQNVTFRCDPISEHNRLYWYRQTLGQGPEFLTYFQNEAQLEKSRLLSDRFSAERPKGSFSTLEIQRTEQGDSAMYLCASSSDFRGLSGANVLTFGAGSRLTVL.